Listed below are T cell receptor beta chains from one sample, sequenced in a study of blood T cell repertoires in COVID-19. Here immunoSEQ multiplex PCR was the method, and the copy in TCRdb shows in-frame clones only, minus some. The table records about 300,000 clones, roughly 88% of them present only once. The source material was peripheral blood. These receptors were obtained from a woman in her thirties who had recovered from COVID-19. Each CDR3 is given without its conserved first and last residue. Fields, in order: clone size, V gene, CDR3 protein. A row's size may be missing; if present it is once, few, many or a size class.

>.|TRBV9
ASSTRESTGELF
>.|TRBV3-1/TRBV3-2
ASSQTGATDTQY
>.|TRBV9
ASSVGTGGRSPLH
>.|TRBV10-3
AISPGYWNQPQH
>.|TRBV6-5
ASMTPGDYGYT
>.|TRBV7-9
ASSPRQGDEKLF
>.|TRBV19
ASSNPGLAGGQETQY
>.|TRBV18
ASSPNYGQGLNTEAF
>.|TRBV2
ASTAPDLQETQY
>few|TRBV7-2
ASSLGPSPNYGYT
>.|TRBV27
ASMPGVVAYTEAF
>.|TRBV5-6
ASSFNTGGRIQY
>.|TRBV5-1
ASSSTTGVATEAF
>.|TRBV3-1/TRBV3-2
ASSQPAGGDRETQY
>few|TRBV6-2/TRBV6-3
ASSQDSFEKLF
>.|TRBV29-1
SAVNRDRGFYEQY
>.|TRBV7-9
ASSLWDSRNEKLF
>.|TRBV4-3
ASSQDSGTGRFNSPLH
>.|TRBV5-4
ASSNRDRTYGYT
>once|TRBV7-3
ASSPEAF
>.|TRBV6-5
ASSAGQGNSPLH
>.|TRBV3-1/TRBV3-2
ASSALLRDSPLH
>.|TRBV6-5
ASNSDRVGTIY
>.|TRBV5-1
ASSLAWLDRIRAQPQH
>.|TRBV19
ASSIVNRGNEQF
>.|TRBV19
ASRNGQISGNTIY
>.|TRBV19
ASSPATSSSYNSPLH
>.|TRBV28
ASSLWGGVEGYEQY